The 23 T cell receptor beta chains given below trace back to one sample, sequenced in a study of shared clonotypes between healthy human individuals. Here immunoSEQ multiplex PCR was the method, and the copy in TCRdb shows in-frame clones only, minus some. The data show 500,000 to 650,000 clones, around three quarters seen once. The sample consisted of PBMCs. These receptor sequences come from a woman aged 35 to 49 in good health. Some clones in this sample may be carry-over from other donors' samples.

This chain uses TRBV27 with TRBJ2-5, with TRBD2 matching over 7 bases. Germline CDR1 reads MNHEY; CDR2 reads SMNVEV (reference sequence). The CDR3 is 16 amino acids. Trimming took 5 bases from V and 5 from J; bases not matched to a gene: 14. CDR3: CASSPSSLAVRETQYF. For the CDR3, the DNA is TGTGCCAGCAGTCCTTCCTCCCTAGCGGTCCGGGAGACCCAGTACTTC.

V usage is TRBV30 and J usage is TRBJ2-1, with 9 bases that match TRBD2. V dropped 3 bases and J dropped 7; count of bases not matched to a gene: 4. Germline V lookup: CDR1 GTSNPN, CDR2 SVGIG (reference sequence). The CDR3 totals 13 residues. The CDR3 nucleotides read TGTGCCTGGAGGACTAGCGGAAGGAATGAGCAGTTCTTC. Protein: CAWRTSGRNEQFF.

The CDR3 spells CASSKTSGTYEQYF. In nucleotides, the CDR3 is TGTGCCAGCAGCAAGACTAGCGGGACGTACGAGCAGTACTTC. The chain carries TRBV9 and TRBJ2-7; 11 bases match TRBD2. The V segment lost 4 bases and the J segment 4 bases; nucleotides outside the gene matches: 4. The CDR3 length is 14 residues. Germline values: CDR1 SGDLS, CDR2 YYNGEE.

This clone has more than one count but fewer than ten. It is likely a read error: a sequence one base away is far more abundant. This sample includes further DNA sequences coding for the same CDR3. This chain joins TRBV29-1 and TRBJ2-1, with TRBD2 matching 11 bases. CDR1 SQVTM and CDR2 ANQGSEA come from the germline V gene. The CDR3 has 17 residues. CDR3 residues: CGVEGFAGTSGYNEQFF. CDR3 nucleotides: TGCGGCGTTGAAGGGTTCGCAGGGACTAGCGGCTACAATGAGCAGTTCTTC.

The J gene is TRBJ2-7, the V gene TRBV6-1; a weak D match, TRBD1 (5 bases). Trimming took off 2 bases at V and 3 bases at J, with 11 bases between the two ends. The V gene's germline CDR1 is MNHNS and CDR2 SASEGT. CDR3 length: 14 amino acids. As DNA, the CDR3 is TGTGCCAGCAGTGAAATCTCCAGGGTCTACGAGCAGTACTTC. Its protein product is CASSEISRVYEQYF.

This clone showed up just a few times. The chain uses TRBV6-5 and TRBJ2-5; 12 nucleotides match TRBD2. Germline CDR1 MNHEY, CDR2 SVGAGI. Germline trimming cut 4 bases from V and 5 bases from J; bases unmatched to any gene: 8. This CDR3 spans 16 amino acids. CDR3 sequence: CASSSPTSGSFETQYF. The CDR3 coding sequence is TGTGCCAGCAGTTCTCCGACTAGCGGGAGTTTTGAGACCCAGTACTTC.

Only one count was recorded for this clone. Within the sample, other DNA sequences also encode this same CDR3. This chain's CDR3 is CASSLEGPGEQYF. The CDR3 coding sequence is TGCGCCAGCAGCTTGGAAGGTCCTGGCGAGCAGTACTTC. V and J are TRBV5-1 and TRBJ2-7; unclear D gene. The ends were cut back, 0 bases at V and 6 bases at J, with 10 bases in the middle. The germline gives CDR1 SGHRS, CDR2 YFSETQ. This CDR3 is built from 13 residues.

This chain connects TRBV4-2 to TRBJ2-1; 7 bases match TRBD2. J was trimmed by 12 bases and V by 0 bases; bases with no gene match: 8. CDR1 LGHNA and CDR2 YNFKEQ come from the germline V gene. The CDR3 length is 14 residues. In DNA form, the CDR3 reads TGTGCCAGCAGCCAAGAGGTCAGGGAGGGATTGCAGTTCTTC. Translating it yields CASSQEVREGLQFF.

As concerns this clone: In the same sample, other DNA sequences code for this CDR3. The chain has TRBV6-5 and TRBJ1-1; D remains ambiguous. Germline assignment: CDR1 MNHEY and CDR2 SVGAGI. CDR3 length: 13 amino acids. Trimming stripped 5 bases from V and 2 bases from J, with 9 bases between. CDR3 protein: CASSPPPNTEAFF. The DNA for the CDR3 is TGTGCCAGCAGTCCCCCCCCCAACACTGAAGCTTTCTTT.

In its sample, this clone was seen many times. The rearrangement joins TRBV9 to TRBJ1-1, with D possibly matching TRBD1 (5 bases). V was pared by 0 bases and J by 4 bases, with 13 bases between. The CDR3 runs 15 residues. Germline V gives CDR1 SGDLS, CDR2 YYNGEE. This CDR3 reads CASSVDAGQGTEAFF. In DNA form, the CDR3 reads TGTGCCAGCAGCGTAGATGCTGGCCAGGGCACTGAAGCTTTCTTT.

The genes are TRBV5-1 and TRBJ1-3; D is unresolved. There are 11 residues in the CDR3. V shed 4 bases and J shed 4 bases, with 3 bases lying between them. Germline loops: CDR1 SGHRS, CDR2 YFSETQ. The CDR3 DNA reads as TGCGCCAGCAGCGAGGGAAACACCATATATTTT. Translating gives CASSEGNTIYF.

Here the CDR3 reads CASSLTRASRGRNEQFF. In nucleotides, the CDR3 is TGTGCCAGCAGCTTAACAAGGGCTAGTAGGGGCCGGAATGAGCAGTTCTTC. The rearrangement uses TRBV7-6 and TRBJ2-1; the D gene is possibly TRBD1 (5 bases). This CDR3 is built from 17 residues. Trimming pared 2 bases from V and 7 bases from J, leaving 21 bases between. The germline V gene encodes CDR1 SGHVS and CDR2 FNYEAQ. Based on the CDR3 plus reference TRBV7-6 and TRBJ2-1, the full variable domain is GAGVSQSPRYKVTKRGQDVALRCDPISGHVSLYWYRQALGQGPEFLTYFNYEAQQDKSGLPNDRFSAERPEGSISTLTIQRTEQRDSAMYRCASSLTRASRGRNEQFFGPGTRLTVL.

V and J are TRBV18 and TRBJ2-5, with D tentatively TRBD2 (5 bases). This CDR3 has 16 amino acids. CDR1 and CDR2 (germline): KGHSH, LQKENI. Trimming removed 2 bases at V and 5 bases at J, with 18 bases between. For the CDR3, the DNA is TGTGCCAGCTCACCATCGGGAAGACGCGTGGTGGAGACCCAGTACTTC. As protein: CASSPSGRRVVETQYF.

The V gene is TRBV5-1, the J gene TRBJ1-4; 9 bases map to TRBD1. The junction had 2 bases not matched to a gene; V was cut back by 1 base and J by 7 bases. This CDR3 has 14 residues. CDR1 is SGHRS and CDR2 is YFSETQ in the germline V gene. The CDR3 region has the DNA TGCGCCAGCAGCTTGTTGACAGGGGGTGAAAAACTGTTTTTT. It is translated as CASSLLTGGEKLFF. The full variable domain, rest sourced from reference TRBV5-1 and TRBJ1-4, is KAGVTQTPRYLIKTRGQQVTLSCSPISGHRSVSWYQQTPGQGLQFLFEYFSETQRNKGNFPGRFSGRQFSNSRSEMNVSTLELGDSALYLCASSLLTGGEKLFFGSGTQLSVL.

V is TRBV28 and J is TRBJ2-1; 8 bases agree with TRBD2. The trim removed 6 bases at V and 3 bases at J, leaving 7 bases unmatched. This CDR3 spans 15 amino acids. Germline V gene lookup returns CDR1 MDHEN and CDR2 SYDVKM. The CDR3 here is CASSPGGTYYNEQFF. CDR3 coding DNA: TGTGCCAGCAGCCCGGGGGGGACTTACTACAATGAGCAGTTCTTC.

CDR3 nucleotide sequence: TGTGCCAGCAGTTTGCCTGGAATAGCGGGAGATACCGGGGAGCTGTTTTTT. Translated, it gives CASSLPGIAGDTGELFF. The chain carries TRBV28 and TRBJ2-2, with 9 bases fitting TRBD2. The trim removed 3 bases at V and 5 bases at J, leaving 10 bases unmatched. This CDR3 is 17 amino acids long. The germline V gene encodes CDR1 MDHEN and CDR2 SYDVKM. Complete variable domain (other parts from reference TRBV28 and TRBJ2-2): DVKVTQSSRYLVKRTGEKVFLECVQDMDHENMFWYRQDPGLGLRLIYFSYDVKMKEKGDIPEGYSVSREKKERFSLILESASTNQTSMYLCASSLPGIAGDTGELFFGEGSRLTVL.

CDR3 bases: TGTGCCAGCAGTTCGCCCCTCAACCGGGACAGGGGGGGGTACACTGAAGCTTTCTTT. Its protein is CASSSPLNRDRGGYTEAFF. The chain carries TRBV27 and TRBJ1-1; 11 bases match TRBD1. CDR1 is MNHEY and CDR2 is SMNVEV in the germline V gene (reference sequence). This CDR3 is 19 amino acids long. V lost 4 bases to trimming and J lost 3 bases; unmatched junction nucleotides: 16.

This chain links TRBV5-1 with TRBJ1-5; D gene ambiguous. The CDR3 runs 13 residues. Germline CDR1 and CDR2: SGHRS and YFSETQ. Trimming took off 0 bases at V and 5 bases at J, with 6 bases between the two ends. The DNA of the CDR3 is TGCGCCAGCAGCTTGGCCAGTGATCAGCCCCAGCATTTT. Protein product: CASSLASDQPQHF.

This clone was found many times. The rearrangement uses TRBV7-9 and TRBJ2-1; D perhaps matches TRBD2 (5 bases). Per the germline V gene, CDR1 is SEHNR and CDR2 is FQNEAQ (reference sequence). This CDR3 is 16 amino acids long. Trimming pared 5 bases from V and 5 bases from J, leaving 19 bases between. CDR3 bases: TGTGCCAGCAGCCCCGGGCCGTTTGAGGGCAACAATGAGCAGTTCTTC. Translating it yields CASSPGPFEGNNEQFF.

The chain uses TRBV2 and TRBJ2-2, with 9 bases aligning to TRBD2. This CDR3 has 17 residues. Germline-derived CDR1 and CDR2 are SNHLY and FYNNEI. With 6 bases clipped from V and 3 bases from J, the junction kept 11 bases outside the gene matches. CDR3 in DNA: TGTGCCAGCAGGGTAGTAGCGGGAGATAGCTACACCGGGGAGCTGTTTTTT. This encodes CASRVVAGDSYTGELFF.

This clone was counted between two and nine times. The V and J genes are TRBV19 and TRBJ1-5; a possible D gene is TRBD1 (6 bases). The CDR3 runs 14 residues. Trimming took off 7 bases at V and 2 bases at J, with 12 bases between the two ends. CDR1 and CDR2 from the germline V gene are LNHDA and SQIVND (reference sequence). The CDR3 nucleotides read TGTGCCAGTACAAGGGCAGGGGGCAATCAGCCCCAGCATTTT. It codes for CASTRAGGNQPQHF.

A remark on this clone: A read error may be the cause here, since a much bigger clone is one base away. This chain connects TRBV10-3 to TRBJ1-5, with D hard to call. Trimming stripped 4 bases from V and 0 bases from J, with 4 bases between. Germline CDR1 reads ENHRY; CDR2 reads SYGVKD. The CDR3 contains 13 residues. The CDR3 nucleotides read TGTGCCATCAGTGCACTTAGCAATCAGCCCCAGCATTTT. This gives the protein CAISALSNQPQHF.

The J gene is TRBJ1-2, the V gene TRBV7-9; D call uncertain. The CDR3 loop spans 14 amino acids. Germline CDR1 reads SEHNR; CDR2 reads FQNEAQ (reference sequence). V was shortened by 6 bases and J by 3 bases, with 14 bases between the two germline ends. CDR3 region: CASSSGSLDYGYTF. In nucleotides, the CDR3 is TGTGCCAGCAGTTCCGGAAGTTTGGACTATGGCTACACCTTC.